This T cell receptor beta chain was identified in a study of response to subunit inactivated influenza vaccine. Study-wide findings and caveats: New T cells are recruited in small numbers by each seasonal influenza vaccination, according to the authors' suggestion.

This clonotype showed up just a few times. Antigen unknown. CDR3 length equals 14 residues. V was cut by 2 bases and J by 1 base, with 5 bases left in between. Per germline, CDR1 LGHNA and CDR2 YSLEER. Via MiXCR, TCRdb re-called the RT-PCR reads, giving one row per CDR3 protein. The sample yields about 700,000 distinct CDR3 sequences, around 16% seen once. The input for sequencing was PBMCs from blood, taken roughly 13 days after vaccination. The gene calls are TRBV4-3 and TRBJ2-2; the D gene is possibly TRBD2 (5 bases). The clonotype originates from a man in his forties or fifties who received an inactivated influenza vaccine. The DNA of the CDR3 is TGCGCCAGCAGCCAAAGCGGGAACACCGGGGAGCTGTTTTTT. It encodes CASSQSGNTGELFF.